The source of this TCR beta chain is a study of post-analysis software for immune sequencing data. Study outcomes and limitations: The normalized Chao1 diversity of multiple sclerosis patients was significantly lower than that of controls. Among 5 or 6 TRBV segments more frequent in patients than controls were TRBV5-6, TRBV5-1 and TRBV20-1.

A few counts support this clonotype. Its antigen remains unidentified. The authors incorporated unique molecular identifiers into the TCR beta cDNA libraries. With roughly 0.9 to 11 million T cells as the source, a few hundred thousand cDNA molecules resulted. Via MiXCR, TCRdb re-called the PCR reads, giving one row per CDR3 protein. The sample holds hundreds of thousands of distinct CDR3 sequences; roughly 45% are singletons and the top ten take more than 1.5%. The germline V gene has CDR1 MGHRA and CDR2 YSYEKL. The CDR3 is 16 amino acids. This rearrangement joins TRBV4-1 to TRBJ2-4, with 10 bases fitting TRBD2. The last part of the DNA fits TRBJ2-7 better; the J call may be wrong. The specimen sequenced was blood. The clonotype comes from a girl aged 5 to 17 with multiple sclerosis. This CDR3 reads CASSQLLAGGQDEQYF. The DNA of the CDR3 is TGCGCCAGCAGCCAATTGTTAGCGGGGGGCCAGGACGAGCAGTACTTC.